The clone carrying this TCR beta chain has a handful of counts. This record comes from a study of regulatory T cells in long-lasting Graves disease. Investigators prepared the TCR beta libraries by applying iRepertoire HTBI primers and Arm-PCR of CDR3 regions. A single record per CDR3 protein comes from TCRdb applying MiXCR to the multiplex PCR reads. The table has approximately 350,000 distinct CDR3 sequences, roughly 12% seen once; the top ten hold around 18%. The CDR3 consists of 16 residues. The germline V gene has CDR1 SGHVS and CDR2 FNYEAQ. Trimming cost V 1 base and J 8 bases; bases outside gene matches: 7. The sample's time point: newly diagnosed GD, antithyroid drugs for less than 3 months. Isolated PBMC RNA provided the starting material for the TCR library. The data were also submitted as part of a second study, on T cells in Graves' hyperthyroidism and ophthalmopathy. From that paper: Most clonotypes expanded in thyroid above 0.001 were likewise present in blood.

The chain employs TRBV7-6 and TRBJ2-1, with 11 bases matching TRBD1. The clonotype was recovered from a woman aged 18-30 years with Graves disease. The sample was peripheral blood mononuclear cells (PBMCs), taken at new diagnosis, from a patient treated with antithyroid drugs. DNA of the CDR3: TGTGCCAGCAGCTTAGTCGGGACAGGGGGTAGGGATGAGCAGTTCTTC. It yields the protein CASSLVGTGGRDEQFF.